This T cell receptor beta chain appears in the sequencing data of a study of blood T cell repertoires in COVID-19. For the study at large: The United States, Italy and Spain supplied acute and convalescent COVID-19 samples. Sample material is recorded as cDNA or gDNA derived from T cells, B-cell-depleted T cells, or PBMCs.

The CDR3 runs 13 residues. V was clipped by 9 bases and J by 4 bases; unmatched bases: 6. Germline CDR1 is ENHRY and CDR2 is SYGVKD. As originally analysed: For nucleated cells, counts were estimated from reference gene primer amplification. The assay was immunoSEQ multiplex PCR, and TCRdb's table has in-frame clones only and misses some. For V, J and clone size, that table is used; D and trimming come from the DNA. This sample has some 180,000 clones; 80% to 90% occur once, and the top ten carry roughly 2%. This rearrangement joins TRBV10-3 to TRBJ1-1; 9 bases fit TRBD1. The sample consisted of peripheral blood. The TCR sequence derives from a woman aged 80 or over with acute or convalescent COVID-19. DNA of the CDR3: TGTGCCATTAAGACAGGGGGGGGCACTGAAGCTTTCTTT. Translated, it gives CAIKTGGGTEAFF.